The sequence of this T cell receptor (beta chain) was determined in a study of blood T cell repertoires in COVID-19. Study-wide background: Samples representing acute and convalescent COVID-19 were sourced from the United States, Italy and Spain. Sources were T cells, B-cell-depleted T cells, or PBMCs; the material itself was cDNA or gDNA.

The V gene lost 4 bases and the J gene lost 4 bases, with 16 bases spanning the gap. CDR1 is MGHRA and CDR2 is YSYEKL in the germline V gene. This CDR3 comprises 15 residues. In the authors' workflow: Amplifying reference gene primers gave estimates of nucleated cell counts. The data were produced by immunoSEQ multiplex PCR, yet TCRdb's version contains in-frame clones alone and is incomplete. That table furnishes V, J and clone size, whereas the DNA furnished D and trimming. The sample records 230,000 or so clones, approximately 92% being singletons. Sequences were obtained from peripheral blood. The source of this sequence is a woman in her thirties or forties who had recovered from COVID-19. The V gene is TRBV4-1, the J gene TRBJ1-1, with D maybe TRBD1 (5 bases). The CDR3 coding sequence is TGCGCCAGCAGCCGTTGGGGCCCCGGCGGCACTGAAGCTTTCTTT. Amino acids: CASSRWGPGGTEAFF.